These 23 T cell receptor beta chains were sequenced from one sample in a study of shared T cell receptors in the human thymus. Method: immunoSEQ multiplex PCR; TCRdb's copy keeps in-frame clones and lacks some. The data show over 450,000 clones, with more than 75% seen just once and about 0.014% held by the top ten. The same sample was also used in a study of human thymus T cells.

The sequenced material came from thymocytes. These receptors all stem from a boy under two years old with a congenital heart defect.

This chain links TRBV9 with TRBJ1-3; TRBD1 is a possible D gene (5 bases). Germline lookup yields CDR1 SGDLS and CDR2 YYNGEE. The ends were cut back, 2 bases at V and 2 bases at J, with 14 bases in the middle. The CDR3 length is 16 residues. The CDR3 protein is CASSVRGGGAGNTIYF. CDR3 coding DNA: TGTGCCAGCAGCGTGCGGGGCGGGGGAGCTGGAAACACCATATATTTT.

This clone came up a few times. The chain combines TRBV14 with TRBJ2-6, with D hard to call. V gave up 0 bases and J gave up 0 bases, with 12 bases separating them. The CDR3 is 18 residues long. CDR1 is SGHDN and CDR2 is FVKESK in the germline V gene. In DNA form, the CDR3 reads TGTGCCAGCAGCCAAGATATTGGCAGAATCTCTGGGGCCAACGTCCTGACTTTC. Its translation: CASSQDIGRISGANVLTF.

The V and J genes are TRBV10-2 and TRBJ2-7, with TRBD1 as a possible D gene (5 bases). The CDR3 contains 12 residues. Germline V gene sequence: CDR1 WSHSY, CDR2 SAAADI. With 3 bases removed from V and 9 bases from J, the gap between germline ends came to 12 bases. CDR3 bases: TGCGCCAGCAGTGATGGGAAAAGGGGGCAGTACTTC. The encoded protein is CASSDGKRGQYF.

This clone was picked up one time. V and J are TRBV27 and TRBJ2-2; TRBD1 might be the D (5 bases). This CDR3 has 14 residues. Germline values: CDR1 MNHEY, CDR2 SMNVEV (reference sequence). Trimming took 2 bases from V and 5 from J, leaving 9 bases between them. The chain's CDR3 is CASSLTGTTGELFF. CDR3 sequence (DNA): TGTGCCAGCAGTTTAACAGGAACAACCGGGGAGCTGTTTTTT.

The chain employs TRBV9 and TRBJ2-1, with D possibly TRBD2 on 7 matching bases. This CDR3 has 13 amino acids. Germline V gene data show CDR1 as SGDLS and CDR2 as YYNGEE. V dropped 6 bases and J dropped 4 bases, with 11 bases sitting between them. CDR3 sequence (DNA): TGTGCCAGCACCGGGGGGCAGTACAATGAGCAGTTCTTC. This gives the protein CASTGGQYNEQFF.

CDR3 in amino acids: CASSPRTSYEQYF. In DNA form, the CDR3 reads TGTGCCAGCAGCCCGAGGACTAGCTACGAGCAGTACTTC. The chain joins TRBV4-2 to TRBJ2-7; 7 bases align to TRBD2. This CDR3 is 13 amino acids long. V shed 4 bases and J 3 bases; nucleotides not matched to a gene: 3. Per the germline V gene, CDR1 is LGHNA and CDR2 is YNFKEQ.

The chain carries TRBV19 and TRBJ1-4, with 10 bases aligning to TRBD1. V lost 3 bases to trimming and J lost 6 bases; unmatched junction nucleotides: 19. In germline, CDR1 is LNHDA, CDR2 SQIVND (reference sequence). CDR3 length: 20 amino acids. The CDR3 protein is CASSMGPLGTGEKWDEKLFF. In nucleotides, the CDR3 is TGTGCCAGTAGTATGGGTCCTTTAGGGACAGGGGAAAAGTGGGATGAAAAACTGTTTTTT.

There are a few counts of this clone. The chain combines TRBV12-5 with TRBJ2-7; 8 bases map to TRBD1. Germline V CDR1 and CDR2: LGHNT, FRNRAP. The CDR3 contains 14 residues. The junction had 6 bases not matched to a gene; V was cut back by 6 bases and J by 2 bases. CDR3 in amino acids: CASGRGTGPYEQYF. For the CDR3, the DNA is TGTGCTAGTGGGCGCGGGACAGGTCCCTACGAGCAGTACTTC.

This sequence joins TRBV7-4 and TRBJ2-5; 10 bases agree with TRBD2. Trimming cost V 0 bases and J 5 bases; bases outside gene matches: 6. The CDR3 sequence is 16 residues long. Germline V gene sequence: CDR1 SGHVT, CDR2 SQSDAQ. CDR3 sequence (DNA): TGTGCCAGCAGCTTAGCGCAGGAGCGGGAGGGGGAGACCCAGTACTTC. Its translation is CASSLAQEREGETQYF.

This chain joins TRBV5-5 and TRBJ2-2, with D perhaps TRBD2 (6 bases). This CDR3 contains 17 residues. Per the germline V gene, CDR1 is SGHKS and CDR2 is YYEKEE (reference sequence). V lost 1 base and J lost 1, with 14 bases in between. CDR3 loop: CASSLMGGRWNTGELFF. The CDR3 region has the DNA TGTGCCAGCAGCTTGATGGGGGGAAGATGGAACACCGGGGAGCTGTTTTTT.

J is TRBJ1-1 and V is TRBV19, with 8 bases aligning to TRBD1. V trimming: 3 bases; J trimming: 0 bases; junction bases outside the gene matches: 9. This CDR3 has 17 residues. Germline CDR1 reads LNHDA; CDR2 reads SQIVND (reference sequence). The CDR3 bases are TGTGCCAGTAGTATCCCGACTTCGGGACAGGTGAACACTGAAGCTTTCTTT. Its translation: CASSIPTSGQVNTEAFF.

This rearrangement joins TRBV6-4 to TRBJ1-4, with TRBD1 matching 7 bases. The germline V gene has CDR1 MRHNA and CDR2 SNTAGT. V was pared by 2 bases and J by 7 bases, with 4 bases of the junction left unmatched. CDR3 size: 14 residues. CDR3 protein: CASSDDRAREKLFF. In nucleotides, the CDR3 is TGTGCCAGCAGTGACGACAGGGCGCGTGAAAAACTGTTTTTT.

The rearrangement joins TRBV14 to TRBJ2-1; 10 nucleotides align to TRBD2. The CDR3 is 17 residues long. Germline CDR1 SGHDN, CDR2 FVKESK. V shed 4 bases, J shed 2 bases, and the junction held 8 bases outside the gene matches. CDR3 sequence: CASSRYLAGDPYNEQFF. The CDR3 DNA follows: TGTGCCAGCAGCCGCTATCTAGCGGGAGACCCCTACAATGAGCAGTTCTTC.

V gene TRBV27 combines with J gene TRBJ2-7; TRBD2 matches at 9 bases. CDR1 is MNHEY, CDR2 SMNVEV, per germline (reference sequence). This CDR3 is 18 amino acids long. V was pared by 7 bases and J by 0 bases, with 16 bases of the junction left unmatched. CDR3 sequence reads: CASKEREVRPNSSYEQYF. CDR3 nucleotides: TGTGCCAGCAAAGAGCGGGAGGTCCGGCCCAACAGCTCCTACGAGCAGTACTTC.

The gene calls are TRBV10-2 and TRBJ2-5; 7 bases map to TRBD1. J was trimmed by 10 bases and V by 5 bases; bases with no gene match: 16. The CDR3 loop spans 15 amino acids. Looked up from germline, CDR1 is WSHSY and CDR2 is SAAADI. CDR3: CASSPDRDLTRDQYF. The CDR3 DNA reads TGCGCCAGCAGTCCAGACAGGGACCTTACCAGGGACCAGTACTTC.

J is TRBJ2-1 and V is TRBV5-6; 9 bases agree with TRBD2. Per the germline V gene, CDR1 is SGHDT and CDR2 is YYEEEE. V lost 4 bases, J lost 5 bases, and 10 bases stayed unmatched. The CDR3 has 16 residues. The CDR3 DNA is TGTGCCAGCAGCCAGGCTCGCGGGAGGGCCAACAATGAGCAGTTCTTC. Its translation is CASSQARGRANNEQFF.

The V gene is TRBV11-2, the J gene TRBJ1-3, with 9 bases matching TRBD1. Trimming cost V 1 base and J 8 bases; bases outside gene matches: 9. CDR1 is SGHAT, CDR2 FQNNGV, per germline. The CDR3 contains 16 residues. The CDR3 protein is CASSLGVRTGAYTIYF. CDR3 DNA: TGTGCCAGCAGCTTAGGGGTGAGGACAGGGGCCTACACCATATATTTT.

The chain employs TRBV7-3 and TRBJ2-1; 8 positions agree with TRBD2. J gave up 4 bases and V 4 bases, and 12 bases lay outside the gene matches. The CDR3 loop spans 17 amino acids. CDR1 is SGHTA and CDR2 is FQGTGA in the germline V gene. The CDR3 sequence: CASSSSTSVKVYNEQFF. The CDR3 nucleotides are TGTGCCAGCAGCTCCTCGACTAGCGTAAAGGTTTACAATGAGCAGTTCTTC. The complete variable domain, with remaining parts taken from reference TRBV7-3 and TRBJ2-1, reads GAGVSQTPSNKVTEKGKYVELRCDPISGHTALYWYRQSLGQGPEFLIYFQGTGAADDSGLPNDRFFAVRPEGSVSTLKIQRTERGDSAVYLCASSSSTSVKVYNEQFFGPGTRLTVL.

This clone has just a few counts. The gene calls are TRBV29-1 and TRBJ2-5, with 11 bases that match TRBD2. J gave up 5 bases and V 6 bases, and 14 bases lay outside the gene matches. The CDR3 totals 16 residues. Germline CDR1 is SQVTM and CDR2 is ANQGSEA. DNA for the CDR3: TGCAGCGTGGCTAGCGGGGGGTCGAAATTCGGGGAGACCCAGTACTTC. Protein: CSVASGGSKFGETQYF. The full variable domain, in which reference TRBV29-1 and TRBJ2-5 provide the parts outside the CDR3, is SAVISQKPSRDICQRGTSLTIQCQVDSQVTMMFWYRQQPGQSLTLIATANQGSEATYESGFVIDKFPISRPNLTFSTLTVSNMSPEDSSIYLCSVASGGSKFGETQYFGPGTRLLVL.

The rearrangement joins TRBV11-3 to TRBJ1-2; D call uncertain. The CDR3 covers 16 residues. V was cut by 5 bases and J by 6 bases, with 22 bases left in between. Looked up from germline, CDR1 is SGHNT and CDR2 is YENEEA. The CDR3 region is CASSLPGEGGLDGYTF. For the CDR3, the DNA is TGTGCCAGCAGCCTCCCCGGGGAGGGAGGGTTAGATGGCTACACCTTC.

The rearrangement uses TRBV6-1 and TRBJ2-7; TRBD1 matches 7 bases. The CDR3 runs 14 residues. Per germline, CDR1 MNHNS and CDR2 SASEGT. Trimming cost V 7 bases and J 1 base; bases outside gene matches: 7. The CDR3 reads CASTLGTVSYEQYF. The CDR3 DNA follows: TGTGCCAGCACACTCGGGACAGTTTCCTACGAGCAGTACTTC.

This clone was detected only once. The V and J genes are TRBV15 and TRBJ1-5; D perhaps matches TRBD1 (6 bases). The V gene's germline CDR1 is LNHNV and CDR2 YYDKDF (reference sequence). The CDR3 runs to 15 residues. Trimming shortened V by 0 bases and J by 5 bases, and 11 bases separated the two germline ends. The CDR3 DNA sequence: TGTGCCACCAGCAGAGATCGGGCAGGGGATCAGCCCCAGCATTTT. This translates into CATSRDRAGDQPQHF.

The chain carries TRBV5-4 and TRBJ2-3, with 9 positions matching TRBD2. The V and J ends lost 4 bases and 5 bases, in that order; junction bases with no gene match: 5. Germline assignment: CDR1 SGHNT and CDR2 YYREEE (reference sequence). The CDR3 is made up of 14 amino acids. The chain's CDR3 is CASSVSGSEDTQYF. CDR3 bases: TGTGCCAGCAGCGTTAGCGGGAGTGAAGATACGCAGTATTTT.